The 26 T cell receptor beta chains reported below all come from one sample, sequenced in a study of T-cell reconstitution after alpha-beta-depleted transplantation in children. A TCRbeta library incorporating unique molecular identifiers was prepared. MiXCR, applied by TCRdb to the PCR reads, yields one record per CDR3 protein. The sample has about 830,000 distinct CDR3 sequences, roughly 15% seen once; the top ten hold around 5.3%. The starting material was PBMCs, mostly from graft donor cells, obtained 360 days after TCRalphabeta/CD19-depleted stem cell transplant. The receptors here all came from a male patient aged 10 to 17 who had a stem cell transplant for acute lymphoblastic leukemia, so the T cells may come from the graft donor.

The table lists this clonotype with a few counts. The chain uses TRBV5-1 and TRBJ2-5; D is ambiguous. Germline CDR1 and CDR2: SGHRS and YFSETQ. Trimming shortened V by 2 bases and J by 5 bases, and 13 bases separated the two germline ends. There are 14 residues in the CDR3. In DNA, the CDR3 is TGCGCCAGCAGCTTCAGTCCGAGGTGGGAGACCCAGTACTTC. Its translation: CASSFSPRWETQYF.

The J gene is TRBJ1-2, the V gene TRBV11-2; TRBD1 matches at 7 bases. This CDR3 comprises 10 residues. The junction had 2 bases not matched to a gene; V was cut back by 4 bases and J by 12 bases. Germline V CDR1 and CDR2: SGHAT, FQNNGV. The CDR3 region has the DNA TGTGCCAGCAGCTCACAGGGGAACACCTTC. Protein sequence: CASSSQGNTF.

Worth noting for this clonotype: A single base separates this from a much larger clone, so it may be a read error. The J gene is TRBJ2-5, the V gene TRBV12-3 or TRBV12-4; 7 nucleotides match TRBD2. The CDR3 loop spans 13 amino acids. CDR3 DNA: TGTGCCAGCAGTATCCTAGCGGTAGAGACCCGGTACTTC. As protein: CASSILAVETRYF.

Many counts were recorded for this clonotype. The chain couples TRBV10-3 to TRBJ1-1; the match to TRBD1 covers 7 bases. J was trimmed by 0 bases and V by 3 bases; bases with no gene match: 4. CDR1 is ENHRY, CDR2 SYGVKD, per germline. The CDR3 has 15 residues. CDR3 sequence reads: CAISDFRGLNTEAFF. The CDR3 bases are TGTGCCATCAGTGACTTCAGGGGGTTGAACACTGAAGCTTTCTTT.

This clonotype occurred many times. CDR3 loop: CASSQLWILNTEAFF. In DNA form, the CDR3 reads TGCGCCAGCAGCCAATTGTGGATCCTGAACACTGAAGCTTTCTTT. The J gene is TRBJ1-1, the V gene TRBV4-1; D gene ambiguous. With 2 bases removed from V and 0 bases from J, the gap between germline ends came to 10 bases. Germline V CDR1 and CDR2: MGHRA, YSYEKL. This CDR3 is built from 15 residues.

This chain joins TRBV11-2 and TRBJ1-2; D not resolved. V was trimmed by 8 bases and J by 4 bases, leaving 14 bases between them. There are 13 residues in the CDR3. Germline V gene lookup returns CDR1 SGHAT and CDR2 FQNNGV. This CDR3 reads CASRGRNSYGYTF. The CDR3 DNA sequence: TGTGCCAGCCGAGGGCGGAACTCCTATGGCTACACCTTC.

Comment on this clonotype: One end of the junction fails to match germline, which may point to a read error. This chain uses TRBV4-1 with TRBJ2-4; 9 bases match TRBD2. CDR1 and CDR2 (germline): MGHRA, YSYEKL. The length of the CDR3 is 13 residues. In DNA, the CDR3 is TGCGCCAGCAGCCAGGCCTTAGCGGGAGTCCGTTTCTTC. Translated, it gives CASSQALAGVRFF.

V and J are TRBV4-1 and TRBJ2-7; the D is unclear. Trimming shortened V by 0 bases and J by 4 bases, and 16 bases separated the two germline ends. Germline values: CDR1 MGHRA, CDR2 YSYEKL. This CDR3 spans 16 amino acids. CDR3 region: CASSQDEPPFGYEQYF. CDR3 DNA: TGCGCCAGCAGCCAAGATGAGCCTCCTTTCGGATACGAGCAGTACTTC.

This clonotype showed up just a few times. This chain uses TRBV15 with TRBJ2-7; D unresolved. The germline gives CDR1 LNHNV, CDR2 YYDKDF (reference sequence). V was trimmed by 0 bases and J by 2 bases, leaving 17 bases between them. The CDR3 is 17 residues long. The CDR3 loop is CATSRDFPRLGPYEQYF. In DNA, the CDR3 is TGTGCCACCAGCAGAGATTTCCCTCGTCTAGGCCCCTACGAGCAGTACTTC.

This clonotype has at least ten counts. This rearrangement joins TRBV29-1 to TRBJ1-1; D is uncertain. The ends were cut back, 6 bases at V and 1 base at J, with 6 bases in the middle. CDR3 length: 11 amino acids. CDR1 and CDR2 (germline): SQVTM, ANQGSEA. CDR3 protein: CSVTWNTEAFF. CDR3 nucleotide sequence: TGCAGCGTCACCTGGAACACTGAAGCTTTCTTT.

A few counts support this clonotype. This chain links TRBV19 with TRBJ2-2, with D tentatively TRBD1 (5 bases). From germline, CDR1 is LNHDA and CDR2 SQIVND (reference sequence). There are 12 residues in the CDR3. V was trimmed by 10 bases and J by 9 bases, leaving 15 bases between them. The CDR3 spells CATRIGARELFF. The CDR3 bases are TGTGCCACACGAATAGGGGCCCGGGAGCTGTTTTTT.

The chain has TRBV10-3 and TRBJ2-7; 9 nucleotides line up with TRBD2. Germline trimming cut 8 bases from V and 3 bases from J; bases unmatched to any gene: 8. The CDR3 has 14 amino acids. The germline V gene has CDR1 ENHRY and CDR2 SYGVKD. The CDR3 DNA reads TGTGCCATCCGGGGGAGCGGGAGGAACTACGAGCAGTACTTC. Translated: CAIRGSGRNYEQYF.

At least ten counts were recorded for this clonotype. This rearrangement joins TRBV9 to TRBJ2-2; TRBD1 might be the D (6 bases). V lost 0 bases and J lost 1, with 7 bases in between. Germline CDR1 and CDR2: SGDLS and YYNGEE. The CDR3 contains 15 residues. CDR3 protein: CASSVGTVNTGELFF. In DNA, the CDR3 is TGTGCCAGCAGCGTAGGGACAGTGAACACCGGGGAGCTGTTTTTT. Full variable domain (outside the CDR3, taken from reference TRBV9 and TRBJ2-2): DSGVTQTPKHLITATGQRVTLRCSPRSGDLSVYWYQQSLDQGLQFLIQYYNGEERAKGNILERFSAQQFPDLHSELNLSSLELGDSALYFCASSVGTVNTGELFFGEGSRLTVL.

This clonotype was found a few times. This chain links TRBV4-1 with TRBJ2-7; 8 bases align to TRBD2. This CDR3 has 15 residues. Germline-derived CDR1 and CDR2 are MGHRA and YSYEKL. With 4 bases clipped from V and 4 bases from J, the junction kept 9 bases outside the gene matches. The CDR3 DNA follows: TGCGCCAGCAGCCCCTCCCCTAGCGGGCGGTACGAGCAGTACTTC. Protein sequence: CASSPSPSGRYEQYF.

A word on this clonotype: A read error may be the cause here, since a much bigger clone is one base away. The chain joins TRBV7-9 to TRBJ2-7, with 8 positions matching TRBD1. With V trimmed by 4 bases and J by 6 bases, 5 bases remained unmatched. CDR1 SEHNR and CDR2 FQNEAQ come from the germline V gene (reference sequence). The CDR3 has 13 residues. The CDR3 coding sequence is TGTGCCAGCAGCTCGACAGGGGTCCGCGAGCAGTACTTC. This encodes CASSSTGVREQYF. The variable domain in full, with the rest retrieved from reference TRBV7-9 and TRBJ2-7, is DTGVSQNPRHKITKRGQNVTFRCDPISEHNRLYWYRQTLGQGPEFLTYFQNEAQLEKSRLLSDRFSAERPKGSFSTLEIQRTEQGDSAMYLCASSSTGVREQYFGPGTRLTVT.

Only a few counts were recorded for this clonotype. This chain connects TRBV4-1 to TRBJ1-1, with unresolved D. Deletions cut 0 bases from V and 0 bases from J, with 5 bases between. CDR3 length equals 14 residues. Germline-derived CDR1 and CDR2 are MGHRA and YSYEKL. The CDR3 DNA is TGCGCCAGCAGCCAAGATGCAGTGAACACTGAAGCTTTCTTT. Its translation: CASSQDAVNTEAFF.

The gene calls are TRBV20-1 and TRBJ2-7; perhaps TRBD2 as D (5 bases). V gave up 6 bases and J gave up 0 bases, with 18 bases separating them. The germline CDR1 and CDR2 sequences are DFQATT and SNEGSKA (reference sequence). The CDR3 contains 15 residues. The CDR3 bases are TGCAGTGCCCCGACCCCGGACTCCAACTCCTACGAGCAGTACTTC. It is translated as CSAPTPDSNSYEQYF.

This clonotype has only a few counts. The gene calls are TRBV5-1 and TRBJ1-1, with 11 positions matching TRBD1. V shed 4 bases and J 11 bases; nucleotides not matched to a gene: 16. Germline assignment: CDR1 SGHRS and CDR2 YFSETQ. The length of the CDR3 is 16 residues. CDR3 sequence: CASSRNSGTGGRVAFF. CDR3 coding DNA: TGCGCCAGCAGCCGAAACTCCGGGACAGGGGGAAGGGTCGCTTTCTTT.

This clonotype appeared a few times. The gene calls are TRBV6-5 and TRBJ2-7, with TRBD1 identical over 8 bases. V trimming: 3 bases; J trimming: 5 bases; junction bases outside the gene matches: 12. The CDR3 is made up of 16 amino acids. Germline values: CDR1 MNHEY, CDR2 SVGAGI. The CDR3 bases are TGTGCCAGCAGTTATGTTCAGACAGGGGCCCCCAACGAGCAGTACTTC. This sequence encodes CASSYVQTGAPNEQYF.

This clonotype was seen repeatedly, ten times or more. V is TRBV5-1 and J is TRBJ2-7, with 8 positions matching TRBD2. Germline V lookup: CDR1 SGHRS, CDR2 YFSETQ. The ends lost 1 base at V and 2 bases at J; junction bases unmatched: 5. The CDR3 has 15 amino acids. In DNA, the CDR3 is TGCGCCAGCAGCTTGACTAGCGGAAACACCTACGAGCAGTACTTC. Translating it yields CASSLTSGNTYEQYF.

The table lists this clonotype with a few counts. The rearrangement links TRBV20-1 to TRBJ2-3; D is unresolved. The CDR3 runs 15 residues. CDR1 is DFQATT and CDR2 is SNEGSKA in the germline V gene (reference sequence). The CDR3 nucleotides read TGCAGCGGTGCGAAAGGGTCCCTAAGCACAGATACGCAGTATTTT. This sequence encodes CSGAKGSLSTDTQYF.

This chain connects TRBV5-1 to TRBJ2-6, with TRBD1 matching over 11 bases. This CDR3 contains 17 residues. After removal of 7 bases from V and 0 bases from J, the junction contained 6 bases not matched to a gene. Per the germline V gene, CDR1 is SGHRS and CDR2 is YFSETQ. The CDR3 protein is CASPPGTGGSGANVLTF. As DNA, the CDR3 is TGCGCCAGCCCCCCCGGGACAGGGGGCTCTGGGGCCAACGTCCTGACTTTC.

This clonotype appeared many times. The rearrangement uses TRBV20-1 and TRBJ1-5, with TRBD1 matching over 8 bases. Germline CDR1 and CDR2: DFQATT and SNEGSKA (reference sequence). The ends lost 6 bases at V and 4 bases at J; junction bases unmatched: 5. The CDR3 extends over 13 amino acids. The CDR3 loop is CSAGRQGNQPQHF. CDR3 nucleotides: TGCAGTGCGGGTCGACAGGGGAATCAGCCCCAGCATTTT.

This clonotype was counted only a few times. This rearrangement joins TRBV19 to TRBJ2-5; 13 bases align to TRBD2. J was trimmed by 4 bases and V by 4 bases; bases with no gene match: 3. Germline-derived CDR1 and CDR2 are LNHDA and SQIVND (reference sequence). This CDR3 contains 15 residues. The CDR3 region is CASSTRTSGGETQYF. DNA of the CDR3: TGTGCCAGTAGTACCCGGACTAGCGGGGGAGAGACCCAGTACTTC.

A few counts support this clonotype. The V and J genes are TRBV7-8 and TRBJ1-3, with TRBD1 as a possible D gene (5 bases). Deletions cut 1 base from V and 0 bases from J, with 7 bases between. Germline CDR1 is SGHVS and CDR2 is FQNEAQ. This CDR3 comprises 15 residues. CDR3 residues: CASSLGGNSGNTIYF. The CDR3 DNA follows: TGTGCCAGCAGCTTAGGGGGGAACTCTGGAAACACCATATATTTT.

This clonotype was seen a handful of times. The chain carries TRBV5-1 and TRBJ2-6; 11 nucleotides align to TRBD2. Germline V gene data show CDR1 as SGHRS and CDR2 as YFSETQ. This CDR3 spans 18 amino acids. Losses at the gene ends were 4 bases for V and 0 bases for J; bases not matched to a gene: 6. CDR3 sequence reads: CASSPGLAGISGANVLTF. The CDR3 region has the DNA TGCGCCAGCAGCCCAGGACTAGCGGGCATCTCTGGGGCCAACGTCCTGACTTTC.